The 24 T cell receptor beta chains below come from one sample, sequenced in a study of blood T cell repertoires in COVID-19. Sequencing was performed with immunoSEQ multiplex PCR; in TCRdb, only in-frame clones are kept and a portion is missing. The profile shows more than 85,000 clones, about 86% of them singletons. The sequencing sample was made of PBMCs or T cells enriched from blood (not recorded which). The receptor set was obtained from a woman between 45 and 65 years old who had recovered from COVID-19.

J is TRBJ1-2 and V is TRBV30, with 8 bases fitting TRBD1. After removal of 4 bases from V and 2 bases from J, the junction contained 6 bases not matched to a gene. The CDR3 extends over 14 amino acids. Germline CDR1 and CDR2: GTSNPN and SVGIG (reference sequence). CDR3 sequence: CAWNRQGSNYGYTF. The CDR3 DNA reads TGTGCCTGGAACCGACAGGGGAGCAACTATGGCTACACCTTC.

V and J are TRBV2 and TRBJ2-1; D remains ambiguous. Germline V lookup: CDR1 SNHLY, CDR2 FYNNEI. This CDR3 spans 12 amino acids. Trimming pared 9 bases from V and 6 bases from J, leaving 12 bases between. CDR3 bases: TGTGCCAGTATGTCGGGTGTCAATGAGCAGTTCTTC. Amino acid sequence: CASMSGVNEQFF.

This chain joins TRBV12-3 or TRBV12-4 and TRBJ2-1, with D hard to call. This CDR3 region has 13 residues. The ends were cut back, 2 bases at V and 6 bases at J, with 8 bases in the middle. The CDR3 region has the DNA TGTGCCAGCAGTTTAATAGTTGGCAATGAGCAGTTCTTC. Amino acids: CASSLIVGNEQFF.

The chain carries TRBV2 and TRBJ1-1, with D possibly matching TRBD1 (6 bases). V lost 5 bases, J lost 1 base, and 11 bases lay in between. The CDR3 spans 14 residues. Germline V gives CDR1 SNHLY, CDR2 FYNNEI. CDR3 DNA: TGTGCCAGCAGTAGGGGGAATTGGAACACTGAAGCTTTCTTT. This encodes CASSRGNWNTEAFF.

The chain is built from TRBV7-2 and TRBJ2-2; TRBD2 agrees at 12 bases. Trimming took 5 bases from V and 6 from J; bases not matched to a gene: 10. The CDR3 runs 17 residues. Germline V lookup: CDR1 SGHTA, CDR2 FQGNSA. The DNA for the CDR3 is TGTGCCAGCAGCACCCGGACTAGCGGGACATGGGCCGGGGAGCTGTTTTTT. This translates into CASSTRTSGTWAGELFF.

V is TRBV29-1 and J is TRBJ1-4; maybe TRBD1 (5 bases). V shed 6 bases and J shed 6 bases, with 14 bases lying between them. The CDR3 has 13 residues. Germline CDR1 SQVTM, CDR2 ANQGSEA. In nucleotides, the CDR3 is TGCAGCGTGATTCACGGGGGAGATGAAAAACTGTTTTTT. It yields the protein CSVIHGGDEKLFF.

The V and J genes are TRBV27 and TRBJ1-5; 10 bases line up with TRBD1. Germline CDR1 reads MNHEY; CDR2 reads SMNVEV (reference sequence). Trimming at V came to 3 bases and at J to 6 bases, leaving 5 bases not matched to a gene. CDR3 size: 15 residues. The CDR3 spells CASSLSRDRGQPQHF. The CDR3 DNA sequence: TGTGCCAGCAGTTTGTCCCGGGACAGGGGTCAGCCCCAGCATTTT.

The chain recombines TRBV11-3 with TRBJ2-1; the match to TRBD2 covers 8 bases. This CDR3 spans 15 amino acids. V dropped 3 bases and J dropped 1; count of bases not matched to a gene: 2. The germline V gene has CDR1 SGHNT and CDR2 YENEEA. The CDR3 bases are TGTGCCAGCAGCTTTGGGACTAGGTCCTACAATGAGCAGTTCTTC. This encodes CASSFGTRSYNEQFF. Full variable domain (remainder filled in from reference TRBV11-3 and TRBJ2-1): EAGVVQSPRYKIIEKKQPVAFWCNPISGHNTLYWYLQNLGQGPELLIRYENEEAVDDSQLPKDRFSAERLKGVDSTLKIQPAELGDSAVYLCASSFGTRSYNEQFFGPGTRLTVL.

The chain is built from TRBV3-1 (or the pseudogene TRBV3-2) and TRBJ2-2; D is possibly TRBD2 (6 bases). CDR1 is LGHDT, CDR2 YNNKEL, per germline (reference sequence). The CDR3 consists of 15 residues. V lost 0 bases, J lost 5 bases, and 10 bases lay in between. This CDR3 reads CASSQDLRGTGELFF. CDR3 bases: TGTGCCAGCAGCCAAGATCTTCGGGGGACCGGGGAGCTGTTTTTT.

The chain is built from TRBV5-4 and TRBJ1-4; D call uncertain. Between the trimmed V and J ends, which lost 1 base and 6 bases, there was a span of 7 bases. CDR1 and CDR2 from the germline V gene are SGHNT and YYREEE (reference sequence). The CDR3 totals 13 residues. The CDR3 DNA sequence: TGTGCCAGCAGCTTGTTCCGAGATGAAAAACTGTTTTTT. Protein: CASSLFRDEKLFF.

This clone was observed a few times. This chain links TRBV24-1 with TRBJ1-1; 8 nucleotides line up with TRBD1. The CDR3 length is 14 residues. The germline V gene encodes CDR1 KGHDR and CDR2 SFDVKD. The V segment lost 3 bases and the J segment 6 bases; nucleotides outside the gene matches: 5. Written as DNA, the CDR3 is TGTGCCACCAGTGATACAGGGGGTTTGGCTGAAGCTTTCTTT. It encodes CATSDTGGLAEAFF.

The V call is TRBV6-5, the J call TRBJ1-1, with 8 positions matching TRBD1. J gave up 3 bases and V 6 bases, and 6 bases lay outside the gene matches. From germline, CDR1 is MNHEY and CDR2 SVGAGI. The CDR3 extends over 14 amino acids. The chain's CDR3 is CASSPTGAYTEAFF. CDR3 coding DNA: TGTGCCAGCAGCCCGACAGGGGCCTACACTGAAGCTTTCTTT.

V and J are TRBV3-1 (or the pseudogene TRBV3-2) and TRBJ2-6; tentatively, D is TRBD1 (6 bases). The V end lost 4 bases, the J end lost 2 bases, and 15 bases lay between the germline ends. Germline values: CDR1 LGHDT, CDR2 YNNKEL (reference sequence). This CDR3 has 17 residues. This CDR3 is CASSPRGPGAGANVLTF. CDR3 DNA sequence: TGTGCCAGCAGCCCCAGGGGACCAGGCGCTGGGGCCAACGTCCTGACTTTC.

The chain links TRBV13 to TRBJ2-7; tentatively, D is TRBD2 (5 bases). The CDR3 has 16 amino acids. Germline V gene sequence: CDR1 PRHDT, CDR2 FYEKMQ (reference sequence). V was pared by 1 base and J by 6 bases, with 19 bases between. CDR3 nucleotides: TGTGCCAGCAGCTTAGTGCGCCGACTACTGGGCTCCGAGCAGTACTTC. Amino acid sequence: CASSLVRRLLGSEQYF.

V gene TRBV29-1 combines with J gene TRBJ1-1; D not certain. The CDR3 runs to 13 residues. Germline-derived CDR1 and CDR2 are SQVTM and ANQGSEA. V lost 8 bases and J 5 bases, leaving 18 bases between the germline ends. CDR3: CSSLPGLGTEAFF. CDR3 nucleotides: TGCAGCTCCCTCCCCGGACTAGGGACTGAAGCTTTCTTT.

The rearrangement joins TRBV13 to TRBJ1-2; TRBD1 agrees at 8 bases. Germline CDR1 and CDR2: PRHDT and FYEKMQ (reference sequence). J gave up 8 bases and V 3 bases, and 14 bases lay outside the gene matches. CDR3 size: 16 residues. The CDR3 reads CASSLSQGAIVGGYTF. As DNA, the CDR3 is TGTGCCAGCAGCTTGTCCCAGGGGGCCATTGTCGGCGGCTACACCTTC.

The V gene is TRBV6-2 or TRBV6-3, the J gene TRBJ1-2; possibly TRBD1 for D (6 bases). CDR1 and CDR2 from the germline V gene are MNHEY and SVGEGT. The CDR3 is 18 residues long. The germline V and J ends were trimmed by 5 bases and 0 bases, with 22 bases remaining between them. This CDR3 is CASSTSPQIDRPNYGYTF. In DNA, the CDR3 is TGTGCCAGCAGTACCTCCCCTCAAATTGACAGGCCTAACTATGGCTACACCTTC.

The CDR3: CASSIVNTDTQYF. The CDR3 DNA sequence: TGTGCCAGTAGTATAGTAAACACAGATACGCAGTATTTT. The chain is built from TRBV19 and TRBJ2-3; D uncertain. V was trimmed by 1 base and J by 2 bases, leaving 4 bases between them. The CDR3 sequence is 13 residues long. CDR1 and CDR2 from the germline V gene are LNHDA and SQIVND (reference sequence).

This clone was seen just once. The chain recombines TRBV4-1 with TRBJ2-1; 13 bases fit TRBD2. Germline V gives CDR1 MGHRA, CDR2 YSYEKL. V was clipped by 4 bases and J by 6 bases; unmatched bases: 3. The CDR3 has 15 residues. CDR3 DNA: TGCGCCAGCAGCCCGACTAGCGGGAGGACCAATGAGCAGTTCTTC. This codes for CASSPTSGRTNEQFF.

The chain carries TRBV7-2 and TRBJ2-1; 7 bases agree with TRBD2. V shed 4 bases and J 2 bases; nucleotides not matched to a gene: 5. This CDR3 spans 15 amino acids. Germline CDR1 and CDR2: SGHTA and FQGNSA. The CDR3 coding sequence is TGTGCCAGCAGCTGGAGCGGGACCACCTACAATGAGCAGTTCTTC. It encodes CASSWSGTTYNEQFF.

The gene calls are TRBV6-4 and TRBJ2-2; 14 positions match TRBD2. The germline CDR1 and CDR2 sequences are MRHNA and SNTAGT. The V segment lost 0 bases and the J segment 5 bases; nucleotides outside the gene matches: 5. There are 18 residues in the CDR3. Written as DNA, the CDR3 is TGTGCCAGCAGTGACTCGAACGGGACTAGCGGGAGTACCGGGGAGCTGTTTTTT. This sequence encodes CASSDSNGTSGSTGELFF.

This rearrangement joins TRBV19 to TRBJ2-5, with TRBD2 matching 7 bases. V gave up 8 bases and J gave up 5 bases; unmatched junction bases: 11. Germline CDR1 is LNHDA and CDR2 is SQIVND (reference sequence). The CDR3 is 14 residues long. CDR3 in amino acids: CASAGGTSGETQYF. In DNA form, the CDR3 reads TGTGCCAGTGCCGGGGGGACCTCCGGGGAGACCCAGTACTTC.

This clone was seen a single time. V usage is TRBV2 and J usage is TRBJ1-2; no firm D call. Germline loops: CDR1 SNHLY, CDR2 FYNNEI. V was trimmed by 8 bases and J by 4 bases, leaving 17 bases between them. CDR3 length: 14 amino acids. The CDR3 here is CASALGLRSYGYTF. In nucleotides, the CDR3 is TGTGCCAGCGCGTTGGGTCTGCGGAGCTATGGCTACACCTTC.

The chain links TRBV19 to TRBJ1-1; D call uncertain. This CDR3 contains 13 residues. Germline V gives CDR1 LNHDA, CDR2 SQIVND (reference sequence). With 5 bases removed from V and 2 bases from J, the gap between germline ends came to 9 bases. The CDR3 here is CASSAGINTEAFF. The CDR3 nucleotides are TGTGCCAGTAGTGCCGGGATAAACACTGAAGCTTTCTTT.